These 23 T cell receptor beta chains originate from one sample sequenced in a study of T cells in Graves' hyperthyroidism and ophthalmopathy. TCR beta CDR3 regions were amplified from RNA. The HTBI set primed first-round TCR CDR3 RT-PCR. TCRdb reprocessed the multiplex PCR reads with MiXCR, giving one entry per CDR3 protein. The sample has some 510,000 distinct CDR3 sequences; 46% are singletons. Input material: peripheral blood or thyroid tissue (not recorded which). The source is a woman between 18 and 29 years old with Graves' hyperthyroidism.

The rearrangement links TRBV5-1 to TRBJ2-5; 8 bases line up with TRBD1. The germline CDR1 and CDR2 sequences are SGHRS and YFSETQ. The CDR3 consists of 16 residues. The V segment lost 3 bases and the J segment 5 bases; nucleotides outside the gene matches: 12. CDR3 nucleotide sequence: TGCGCCAGCAGCTGGTTCGACAGGGGTGGCGGGGAGACCCAGTACTTC. Its translation is CASSWFDRGGGETQYF.

This clonotype was seen ten or more times. This sequence joins TRBV9 and TRBJ1-2; the D is unclear. Germline V gene data show CDR1 as SGDLS and CDR2 as YYNGEE. CDR3 length equals 13 residues. V dropped 0 bases and J dropped 2 bases, with 5 bases sitting between them. CDR3 residues: CASSVDRNYGYTF. Written as DNA, the CDR3 is TGTGCCAGCAGCGTAGATCGAAACTATGGCTACACCTTC.

The gene calls are TRBV5-1 and TRBJ1-6; 7 bases align to TRBD1. CDR1 is SGHRS and CDR2 is YFSETQ in the germline V gene. V shed 5 bases and J 7 bases; nucleotides not matched to a gene: 3. The CDR3 is 13 amino acids. CDR3 sequence: CASRGDSNSPLHF. CDR3 sequence (DNA): TGCGCCAGCAGGGGGGACAGCAATTCACCCCTCCACTTT.

The rearrangement joins TRBV15 to TRBJ2-5; maybe TRBD1 (6 bases). The V gene's germline CDR1 is LNHNV and CDR2 YYDKDF (reference sequence). The CDR3 has 12 residues. V dropped 2 bases and J dropped 5 bases, with 6 bases sitting between them. CDR3 sequence reads: CATSRQGETQYF. Here the CDR3 DNA reads TGTGCCACCAGCAGACAGGGGGAGACCCAGTACTTC.

The chain couples TRBV10-3 to TRBJ1-5, with a tentative D call TRBD1 (6 bases). Per germline, CDR1 ENHRY and CDR2 SYGVKD. V was trimmed by 1 base and J by 2 bases, leaving 9 bases between them. The CDR3 sequence is 15 residues long. The CDR3 is CAISEYAGGNQPQHF. Written as DNA, the CDR3 is TGTGCCATCAGTGAGTATGCAGGGGGCAATCAGCCCCAGCATTTT.

Worth noting for this clonotype: A read error may be the cause here, since a much bigger clone is one base away. The chain uses TRBV20-1 and TRBJ1-1; D remains unclear. This CDR3 region has 13 residues. Trimming took off 6 bases at V and 1 base at J, with 12 bases between the two ends. Germline CDR1 is DFQATT and CDR2 is SNEGSKA (reference sequence). CDR3 amino acids: CSAYVHRNTEAFF. The CDR3 DNA reads TGCAGTGCCTATGTACATCGGAACACTGAAGCTTTCTTT.

This clonotype has only one observation. A single base separates this from a much larger clone, so it may be a read error. The genes are TRBV7-9 and TRBJ1-1; D uncertain. The CDR3 length is 13 residues. Germline CDR1 reads SEHNR; CDR2 reads FQNEAQ (reference sequence). Here the CDR3 reads CVSGQSMGTEAFF. The CDR3 bases are TGTGTCAGCGGGCAGAGCATGGGCACTGAAGCTTTCTTT.

The table lists this clonotype with a few counts. The rearrangement links TRBV11-1 to TRBJ2-5, with 10 positions matching TRBD2. The CDR3 has 17 amino acids. The junction had 9 bases not matched to a gene; V was cut back by 1 base and J by 4 bases. Germline CDR1 is SGHAT and CDR2 is FQDESV (reference sequence). CDR3 bases: TGTGCCAGCAGCTTAGGCCCTCTAGCGGGAGTTTCAGAGACCCAGTACTTC. Protein product: CASSLGPLAGVSETQYF.

V is TRBV7-8 and J is TRBJ2-2; 14 bases align to TRBD2. Germline V gene data show CDR1 as SGHVS and CDR2 as FQNEAQ. CDR3 length: 18 amino acids. The ends lost 3 bases at V and 0 bases at J; junction bases unmatched: 3. The CDR3 DNA sequence: TGTGCCAGCAGCTTTCCGGGACTAGCGGGGGCGAACACCGGGGAGCTGTTTTTT. It codes for CASSFPGLAGANTGELFF.

This clonotype turned up a few times. V gene TRBV20-1 combines with J gene TRBJ1-5, with D tentatively TRBD1 (5 bases). The V and J ends lost 4 bases and 1 base respectively, with 14 bases between them. Per germline, CDR1 DFQATT and CDR2 SNEGSKA (reference sequence). There are 15 residues in the CDR3. In DNA form, the CDR3 reads TGCAGTGCTATTGACCTCAGGGTGAGCAATCAGCCCCAGCATTTT. This codes for CSAIDLRVSNQPQHF.

The V gene is TRBV15, the J gene TRBJ1-6, with D perhaps TRBD1 (5 bases). Trimming stripped 11 bases from V and 6 bases from J, with 14 bases between. Germline loops: CDR1 LNHNV, CDR2 YYDKDF (reference sequence). The CDR3 totals 13 residues. The DNA of the CDR3 is TGTGCCCCCGTCCGGGACGGTAATTCACCCCTCCACTTT. This encodes CAPVRDGNSPLHF.

J is TRBJ2-2 and V is TRBV24-1; maybe TRBD1 (5 bases). Germline V gives CDR1 KGHDR, CDR2 SFDVKD. V lost 7 bases to trimming and J lost 4 bases, with 12 bases between them. This CDR3 region has 14 residues. The DNA of the CDR3 is TGTGCCACCAGATTAAGGGGCCTCACCGGGGAGCTGTTTTTT. Protein sequence: CATRLRGLTGELFF.

The gene calls are TRBV9 and TRBJ2-5, with TRBD2 matching over 10 bases. The CDR3 runs 15 residues. CDR1 SGDLS and CDR2 YYNGEE come from the germline V gene. The junction had 10 bases not matched to a gene; V was cut back by 7 bases and J by 4 bases. The CDR3 spells CASSPAGGNRETQYF. The CDR3 DNA is TGTGCCAGCTCCCCAGCGGGAGGGAATCGAGAGACCCAGTACTTC.

This clonotype was counted ten times or more. In DNA, the CDR3 is TGTGCCAGCAGTTTAACCGAAAAACTGTTTTTT. It yields the protein CASSLTEKLFF. The chain recombines TRBV12-3 or TRBV12-4 with TRBJ1-4; D is undetermined. This CDR3 region has 11 residues. Trimming took off 2 bases at V and 8 bases at J, with 3 bases between the two ends.

This clonotype has at least ten counts. This chain links TRBV2 with TRBJ1-2; D is unclear. V lost 7 bases to trimming and J lost 4 bases, with 7 bases between them. This CDR3 spans 11 amino acids. The germline V gene encodes CDR1 SNHLY and CDR2 FYNNEI. Written as DNA, the CDR3 is TGTGCCAGCACGCCGACCTATGGCTACACCTTC. Protein: CASTPTYGYTF.

This clonotype was seen ten or more times. The chain has TRBV7-9 and TRBJ2-2; D unclear. V was trimmed by 9 bases and J by 6 bases, leaving 11 bases between them. Looked up from germline, CDR1 is SEHNR and CDR2 is FQNEAQ (reference sequence). The CDR3 length is 12 residues. CDR3 amino acids: CASSPRAGELFF. The CDR3, as DNA: TGTGCCAGTAGCCCGAGAGCCGGGGAGCTGTTTTTT.

The CDR3 DNA sequence: TGTGCCAGCAGCTCTGAATTACGACAGGGGGTGACTGAAAAACTGTTTTTT. It codes for CASSSELRQGVTEKLFF. The genes are TRBV7-2 and TRBJ1-4; 9 bases match TRBD1. V lost 4 bases, J lost 7 bases, and 13 bases stayed unmatched. The CDR3 spans 17 residues. Germline assignment: CDR1 SGHTA and CDR2 FQGNSA. Supplemented by reference TRBV7-2 and TRBJ1-4, the full variable domain reads GAGVSQSPSNKVTEKGKDVELRCDPISGHTALYWYRQSLGQGLEFLIYFQGNSAPDKSGLPSDRFSAERTGGSVSTLTIQRTQQEDSAVYLCASSSELRQGVTEKLFFGSGTQLSVL.

The rearrangement links TRBV19 to TRBJ1-2; D is unresolved. V was cut by 5 bases and J by 4 bases, with 20 bases left in between. Germline CDR1 LNHDA, CDR2 SQIVND (reference sequence). This CDR3 is 16 amino acids long. CDR3 nucleotides: TGTGCCAGTAGTTCCCAGACACCACGGTCGGTCTATGGCTACACCTTC. Protein: CASSSQTPRSVYGYTF.

This clonotype was detected many times. The chain uses TRBV2 and TRBJ2-5; possible D gene TRBD2, 6 bases. Per germline, CDR1 SNHLY and CDR2 FYNNEI. V was trimmed by 4 bases and J by 1 base, leaving 13 bases between them. This CDR3 contains 15 residues. The CDR3 protein is CASSGAGRGQETQYF. The CDR3, as DNA: TGTGCCAGCAGTGGAGCGGGTCGAGGCCAAGAGACCCAGTACTTC.

The count of this clonotype is one. The junction and the germline gene differ at one end; a read error may be behind it. CDR3 region: CASSDGQARANVLAF. CDR3 DNA sequence: TGTGCCAGCAGTGACGGACAGGCTAGGGCCAACGTCCTGGCTTTC. J is TRBJ2-6 and V is TRBV2; 7 bases are shared with TRBD1. The CDR3 covers 15 residues. Germline V CDR1 and CDR2: SNHLY, FYNNEI.

Remarks on this clonotype: A read error may be the cause here, since a much bigger clone is one base away. The rearrangement joins TRBV29-1 to TRBJ2-7, with D possibly being TRBD1 or TRBD2 (5 bases each). The CDR3 length is 11 residues. The germline gives CDR1 SQVTM, CDR2 ANQGSEA. Trimming took off 7 bases at V and 0 bases at J, with 7 bases between the two ends. The CDR3 sequence: CSAGTSYEQYF. The CDR3 nucleotides are TGCAGCGCCGGGACCTCCTACGAGCAGTACTTC.

In its sample, this clonotype was seen a few times. The chain combines TRBV24-1 with TRBJ1-4; D gene uncertain. The germline V gene has CDR1 KGHDR and CDR2 SFDVKD. This CDR3 contains 20 residues. The germline V and J ends were trimmed by 4 bases and 7 bases, with 30 bases remaining between them. CDR3 sequence: CATSDNGRYSPVEDTEKLFF. The CDR3 nucleotides are TGTGCCACCAGTGACAACGGACGGTACAGTCCAGTGGAGGATACTGAAAAACTGTTTTTT.

The chain recombines TRBV7-6 with TRBJ2-5; TRBD1 matches 8 bases. Trimming at V came to 6 bases and at J to 3 bases, leaving 9 bases not matched to a gene. In germline, CDR1 is SGHVS, CDR2 FNYEAQ. This CDR3 region has 15 residues. In nucleotides, the CDR3 is TGTGCCAGCAGGCTTGGCAGGGGGCTGGAAGAGACCCAGTACTTC. Its translation: CASRLGRGLEETQYF.